What follows are 9 T cell receptor beta chains derived from one specimen sequenced in a study of technical replicates of blood from a few donors. Sequencing was performed with immunoSEQ multiplex PCR; in TCRdb, only in-frame clones are kept and a portion is missing. The profile shows around 80,000 clones, more than 90% of them singletons. The sample was T cells isolated from PBMCs. These receptors were obtained from a human donor in good health.

The chain has TRBV2 and TRBJ1-1, with TRBD1 as a possible D gene (5 bases). V lost 2 bases and J 4 bases, leaving 11 bases between the germline ends. The CDR3 covers 14 residues. The germline V gene has CDR1 SNHLY and CDR2 FYNNEI. CDR3 region: CASSERRGSTEAFF. The CDR3 nucleotides read TGTGCCAGCAGTGAACGGAGGGGCAGCACTGAAGCTTTCTTT.

The genes are TRBV13 and TRBJ1-1; 8 bases map to TRBD1. With V trimmed by 5 bases and J by 1 base, 3 bases remained unmatched. Germline V gene sequence: CDR1 PRHDT, CDR2 FYEKMQ (reference sequence). The CDR3 runs to 14 residues. The CDR3 protein is CASSGTGGNTEAFF. CDR3 DNA sequence: TGTGCCAGCAGCGGGACAGGCGGGAACACTGAAGCTTTCTTT.

This chain links TRBV6-1 with TRBJ1-1; the D gene is possibly TRBD1 (5 bases). V lost 3 bases and J 4 bases, leaving 9 bases between the germline ends. The CDR3 runs 13 residues. Germline-derived CDR1 and CDR2 are MNHNS and SASEGT. CDR3 region: CASSESGFTEAFF. As DNA, the CDR3 is TGTGCCAGCAGTGAGTCAGGGTTCACTGAAGCTTTCTTT.

The chain links TRBV5-1 to TRBJ2-7, with 7 bases aligning to TRBD1. The CDR3 extends over 15 amino acids. The germline V gene has CDR1 SGHRS and CDR2 YFSETQ. J was trimmed by 0 bases and V by 4 bases; bases with no gene match: 7. CDR3 nucleotides: TGCGCCAGCAGCCGAACGGGACAGTCCTCCTACGAGCAGTACTTC. This sequence encodes CASSRTGQSSYEQYF.

The chain is built from TRBV7-2 and TRBJ1-1; perhaps TRBD1 as D (6 bases). The germline V gene encodes CDR1 SGHTA and CDR2 FQGNSA. The V end was cut by 0 bases, the J end by 0 bases, with 17 bases between. This CDR3 spans 18 amino acids. The CDR3 bases are TGTGCCAGCAGCTTAGCGGGTCAGGGGCTTATCCTGAACACTGAAGCTTTCTTT. Its protein is CASSLAGQGLILNTEAFF.

The chain joins TRBV4-1 to TRBJ1-1, with D hard to call. V dropped 1 base and J dropped 0 bases, with 15 bases sitting between them. CDR1 is MGHRA, CDR2 YSYEKL, per germline. CDR3 length equals 17 residues. CDR3 loop: CASSQVPEGRLNTEAFF. The CDR3 nucleotides are TGCGCCAGCAGCCAAGTCCCGGAGGGCAGGCTGAACACTGAAGCTTTCTTT.

This chain uses TRBV21-1 with TRBJ1-5; whether TRBD1, the table's D call, matches the DNA was not checked. TRBV21-1 is given as a pseudogene. The CDR3 is 17 amino acids. Here the CDR3 DNA reads TGTGCCAGCAGCAAAGGGGCAGGGGTTGAGAGCAATCAGCCCCAGCATTTT. Translation gives CASSKGAGVESNQPQHF.

This chain links TRBV21-1 with TRBJ2-5; TRBD1, as called in the table, went unchecked against the DNA. TRBV21-1 is noted as a pseudogene. The CDR3 contains 14 residues. This CDR3 reads CASSKTGSVETQYF. DNA for the CDR3: TGTGCCAGCAGCAAAACAGGGAGTGTAGAGACCCAGTACTTC.

This clone was counted a single time. This chain connects TRBV2 to TRBJ2-7; 8 nucleotides align to TRBD1. The CDR3 extends over 13 amino acids. Germline CDR1 and CDR2: SNHLY and FYNNEI. With V trimmed by 6 bases and J by 1 base, 2 bases remained unmatched. Here the CDR3 DNA reads TGTGCCAGCAGAGACAGGGGATCCTACGAGCAGTACTTC. Protein product: CASRDRGSYEQYF.